This T cell receptor beta chain emerged from a study of immune evolution from preneoplasia to lung adenocarcinoma. With regard to this clone: Its antigen is unknown.

Study-level results: T cell clonality was higher in KRAS-mutant than EGFR-mutant or wild-type nodules. Normal lung had the highest top T cell clone frequencies. Later-stage lesions appeared to have more T cells, more diversity, less clonality.

Some clones are missing from TCRdb's copy, which holds only in-frame ones; the method was immunoSEQ multiplex PCR. The table includes 7,500 to 9,000 clones, 65% to 90% detected once. After pathologic assessment, macro-dissection selected premalignant or tumor cells for extraction. This CDR3 comprises 14 residues. Germline CDR1 and CDR2: KGHSH and LQKENI. V trimming: 0 bases; J trimming: 8 bases; junction bases outside the gene matches: 4. Specimen: FFPE invasive lung adenocarcinoma tissue. This chain connects TRBV18 to TRBJ1-3, with TRBD1 matching over 7 bases. This clonotype was obtained from a person aged 45 to 59 with lung adenocarcinoma. The CDR3, as DNA: TGTGCCAGCTCACCACCGGGACAGAGGTACACCATATATTTT. Its translation is CASSPPGQRYTIYF.